Listed below are T cell receptor beta chains from one sample, sequenced in a study. Using its own MiXCR run on the 5' RACE reads, TCRdb lists one record per CDR3 protein. The table records approximately 12,000 distinct CDR3 sequences, around 46% of them present only once. Input material: tumor-infiltrating naive CD4+ T cells sorted from the breast tumor. These TCRs come from a female donor with breast cancer. Both conserved end residues are part of each CDR3.

V: TRBV25-1; CDR3: CASSSFSEPGQGTDTPTTDTQYF
V: TRBV7-2; CDR3: CASSRRVQETQYF
V: TRBV5-1; CDR3: CASTTALAGAGGLFF
V: TRBV20-1; CDR3: CSAQDRPRELFF
V: TRBV5-1; CDR3: CASSRRKTTTPLAGNYNEQFF
V: TRBV6-1; CDR3: CAARQRLSGNTIYF
V: TRBV5-1; CDR3: CASSLGQGQPTEETQYF
V: TRBV4-3; CDR3: CASSQPGAGANVLTF
V: TRBV5-1; CDR3: CASSMGPGADTQYF
V: TRBV7-3; CDR3: CASSLTGTSGWNGEQFF
V: TRBV5-5; CDR3: CASAGTGDTDTQYF
V: TRBV4-3; CDR3: CASSWITGQETQYF
V: TRBV20-1; CDR3: CSAKDPAPDTQYF
V: TRBV5-1; CDR3: CASSLAILNEQFF
V: TRBV6-5; CDR3: CASSHPGTGELFF
V: TRBV5-1; CDR3: CASSQTTDTQYF
V: TRBV20-1; CDR3: CSARVQGNSNYGYTF
V: TRBV5-1; CDR3: CASSLAGTSGTDTQYF
V: TRBV4-3; CDR3: CASSHSTGVTSGANVLTF
V: TRBV7-9; CDR3: CASSSGGGRRSSGNTIYF
V: TRBV29-1; CDR3: CSAKQLASYNEQFF
V: TRBV20-1; CDR3: CSARDDLGIYNEQFF
V: TRBV5-1; CDR3: CASSLVPGGDTGAFF
V: TRBV7-8; CDR3: CASSSTDGAYEQYF
V: TRBV12-3/TRBV12-4; CDR3: CASSFGQLGDTQYF
V: TRBV20-1; CDR3: CSAPGQSPETQYF
V: TRBV20-1; CDR3: CSARDLTRDPIINQPQHF
V: TRBV18; CDR3: CASSPLLGTSGYNEQFF
V: TRBV12-3/TRBV12-4; CDR3: CASTWGGGAQYF
V: TRBV4-3; CDR3: CASSQEPPSGNTGELFF
V: TRBV6-2/TRBV6-3; CDR3: CASSYARGSAFF
V: TRBV5-6; CDR3: CASSLSVTPSGANVLTF
V: TRBV12-3/TRBV12-4; CDR3: CASSTRTNENSDTQYF
V: TRBV7-2; CDR3: CASRPLANEKLFF
V: TRBV11-1; CDR3: CASRADRISYEQYF
V: TRBV20-1; CDR3: CSARLAGGLSYTDTQYF
V: TRBV29-1; CDR3: CSVRQGVETQYF
V: TRBV20-1; CDR3: CSARAGRTSGSQFF
V: TRBV6-5; CDR3: CASSTGTLNTEAFF
V: TRBV20-1; CDR3: CSATRGLVMDRQYF
V: TRBV15; CDR3: CATSSPDVLSENTIYF
V: TRBV7-2; CDR3: CASQITGANVLTF
V: TRBV4-2; CDR3: CAGSQEGQGNQPQHF
V: TRBV7-3; CDR3: CASSPGPANTEAFF
V: TRBV11-2; CDR3: CASSSRQRREAFF
V: TRBV7-2; CDR3: CASSLARPSDTQYF
V: TRBV5-1; CDR3: CASSLDGLRGTEAFF
V: TRBV24-1; CDR3: CATSAPAEKWPQETQYF
V: TRBV4-3; CDR3: CASSQGASTDTQYF
V: TRBV18; CDR3: CASSPETSGRIERFF
V: TRBV7-8; CDR3: CASRSGLAGGPRNQETQYF
V: TRBV5-1; CDR3: CASSLAPGQGETQYF